The 15 T cell receptor beta chains given below trace back to one sample, sequenced in a study of radiotherapy plus CTLA-4 blockade in lung cancer. The protocol was immunoSEQ multiplex PCR, while the TCRdb copy is restricted to in-frame clones and leaves out a portion. The table includes some 60,000 clones, roughly 76% detected once. The sequences come from peripheral blood, collected from a patient treated with radiotherapy plus ipilimumab. The receptors stem from a human donor with non-small cell lung cancer who had a complete response to radiotherapy plus ipilimumab.

The rearrangement uses TRBV6-6 and TRBJ2-2; 7 nucleotides match TRBD1. Germline V CDR1 and CDR2: MNHNY, SVGAGI (reference sequence). The CDR3 totals 14 residues. The ends lost 6 bases at V and 4 bases at J; junction bases unmatched: 5. CDR3 region: CASRTGMGTGELFF. The CDR3 DNA is TGTGCCAGCAGGACAGGGATGGGCACCGGGGAGCTGTTTTTT.

The V gene is TRBV19, the J gene TRBJ2-6; 10 positions match TRBD1. Germline CDR1 is LNHDA and CDR2 is SQIVND (reference sequence). The CDR3 runs 16 residues. With 4 bases clipped from V and 3 bases from J, the junction kept 3 bases outside the gene matches. CDR3 protein: CASSTGQGNGANVLTF. CDR3 bases: TGTGCCAGTAGTACGGGACAGGGGAATGGGGCCAACGTCCTGACTTTC.

This clone was detected a few times. The chain uses TRBV6-6 and TRBJ1-4, with 7 positions matching TRBD1. V was pared by 5 bases and J by 5 bases, with 5 bases of the junction left unmatched. The CDR3 extends over 14 amino acids. CDR1 is MNHNY, CDR2 SVGAGI, per germline (reference sequence). CDR3 in amino acids: CASSKTGLNEKLFF. The CDR3 DNA reads TGTGCCAGCAGTAAGACAGGGTTGAATGAAAAACTGTTTTTT.

CDR3 nucleotides: TGTGCCAGCAGTTACTCGACAGGGAGTGGCTACACCTTC. This codes for CASSYSTGSGYTF. V is TRBV6-5 and J is TRBJ1-2; 7 bases align to TRBD1. The V gene's germline CDR1 is MNHEY and CDR2 SVGAGI. There are 13 residues in the CDR3. The ends lost 0 bases at V and 7 bases at J; junction bases unmatched: 2.

The V call is TRBV11-2, the J call TRBJ2-5; D is perhaps TRBD2 (6 bases). Trimming stripped 4 bases from V and 0 bases from J, with 9 bases between. The length of the CDR3 is 14 residues. Germline-derived CDR1 and CDR2 are SGHAT and FQNNGV. The CDR3 nucleotides read TGTGCCAGCAGCTGGGGACTGTACCAAGAGACCCAGTACTTC. Its translation: CASSWGLYQETQYF.

V and J are TRBV2 and TRBJ1-1; 8 bases match TRBD1. The J segment lost 1 base and the V segment lost 3 bases, leaving 13 bases of the junction unmatched. Germline V gives CDR1 SNHLY, CDR2 FYNNEI. This CDR3 comprises 18 residues. The CDR3 spells CASSDRGRFRTSNTEAFF. CDR3 nucleotides: TGTGCCAGCAGTGACAGGGGGCGATTTAGGACTTCGAACACTGAAGCTTTCTTT.

The chain uses TRBV7-2 and TRBJ1-5; TRBD1 aligns across 8 bases. Germline V gene data show CDR1 as SGHTA and CDR2 as FQGNSA. V trimming: 4 bases; J trimming: 3 bases; junction bases outside the gene matches: 5. The CDR3 has 15 amino acids. The CDR3 DNA reads as TGTGCCAGCAGCTCACAGGGGGAGAACAATCAGCCCCAGCATTTT. Translated, it gives CASSSQGENNQPQHF.

The rearrangement uses TRBV5-1 and TRBJ2-2, with D maybe TRBD1 (5 bases). Trimming shortened V by 3 bases and J by 2 bases, and 14 bases separated the two germline ends. Germline values: CDR1 SGHRS, CDR2 YFSETQ. The CDR3 runs to 16 residues. The CDR3 region is CASSWIGQKNTGELFF. CDR3 nucleotide sequence: TGCGCCAGCAGCTGGATTGGACAAAAAAACACCGGGGAGCTGTTTTTT.

This clone occurred once. V is TRBV20-1 and J is TRBJ2-1; D remains unclear. CDR3 length: 11 residues. The V and J ends lost 3 bases and 8 bases respectively, with 8 bases between them. Germline CDR1 and CDR2: DFQATT and SNEGSKA (reference sequence). The CDR3 DNA reads as TGCAGTGCTAGTTCACGGGATGAGCAGTTCTTC. Protein sequence: CSASSRDEQFF.

This chain uses TRBV2 with TRBJ2-1; 7 bases match TRBD2. Trimming removed 4 bases from V and 4 bases from J; junction bases left unmatched: 7. The V gene's germline CDR1 is SNHLY and CDR2 FYNNEI. This CDR3 has 15 residues. Written as DNA, the CDR3 is TGTGCCAGCAGTGTTCCCAGGCGGGGGTACAATGAGCAGTTCTTC. This encodes CASSVPRRGYNEQFF.

About this clone itself: The sample contains more than one DNA sequence encoding this CDR3. V and J are TRBV5-8 and TRBJ1-5; D not resolved. This CDR3 comprises 15 residues. V gave up 0 bases and J gave up 6 bases, with 13 bases separating them. CDR1 SGHTS and CDR2 YDEGEE come from the germline V gene. The CDR3 reads CASSLAGKEGQPQHF. DNA of the CDR3: TGTGCCAGCAGCTTGGCGGGGAAGGAAGGTCAGCCCCAGCATTTT.

The chain has TRBV29-1 and TRBJ2-3; weak D call: TRBD2 (6 bases). Per germline, CDR1 SQVTM and CDR2 ANQGSEA. This CDR3 has 13 amino acids. The V and J ends lost 2 bases and 6 bases respectively, with 12 bases between them. CDR3 sequence reads: CSVEFGGPDTQYF. CDR3 DNA: TGCAGCGTTGAATTTGGAGGGCCGGATACGCAGTATTTT.

V is TRBV5-8 and J is TRBJ2-7; tentatively, D is TRBD1 (6 bases). The CDR3 is made up of 13 amino acids. The V end was cut by 5 bases, the J end by 1 base, with 10 bases between. CDR1 and CDR2 from the germline V gene are SGHTS and YDEGEE. In DNA, the CDR3 is TGTGCCAGCAGTTACGACAGGTCCTACGAGCAGTACTTC. It encodes CASSYDRSYEQYF.

V and J are TRBV7-2 and TRBJ2-5; a weak D match, TRBD1 (6 bases). CDR3 length: 16 residues. Germline V gives CDR1 SGHTA, CDR2 FQGNSA. The germline V and J ends were trimmed by 1 base and 5 bases, with 17 bases remaining between them. The CDR3 spells CASSLVGGRTRETQYF. Written as DNA, the CDR3 is TGTGCCAGCAGCTTAGTTGGGGGCAGGACGCGGGAGACCCAGTACTTC.

This clone is labeled as medium-sized. This chain links TRBV5-5 with TRBJ2-3; a weak D match, TRBD2 (5 bases). CDR3 size: 12 residues. Per germline, CDR1 SGHKS and CDR2 YYEKEE (reference sequence). V lost 6 bases, J lost 6 bases, and 11 bases lay in between. The CDR3 sequence is CASTMGVDTQYF. The CDR3 bases are TGTGCCAGCACGATGGGAGTTGATACGCAGTATTTT.